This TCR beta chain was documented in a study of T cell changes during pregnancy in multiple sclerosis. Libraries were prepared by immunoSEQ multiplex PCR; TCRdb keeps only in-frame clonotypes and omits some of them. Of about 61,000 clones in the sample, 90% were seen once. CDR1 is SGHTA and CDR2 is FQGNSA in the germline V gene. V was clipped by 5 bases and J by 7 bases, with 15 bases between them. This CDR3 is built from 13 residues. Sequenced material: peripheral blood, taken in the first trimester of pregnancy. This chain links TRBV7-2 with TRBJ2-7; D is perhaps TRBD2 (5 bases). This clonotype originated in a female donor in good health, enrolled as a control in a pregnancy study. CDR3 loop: CASSHPFSGEQYF. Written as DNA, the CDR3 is TGTGCCAGCAGCCATCCATTCTCGGGAGAGCAGTACTTC.